Detailed here is one T cell receptor beta chain. The data were produced by immunoSEQ multiplex PCR, yet TCRdb's version contains in-frame clones alone and is incomplete. The table lists under 85,000 clones, approximately 90% of them singletons, with more than 1.4% in the top ten. Germline lookup yields CDR1 GTSNPN and CDR2 SVGIG (reference sequence). With 0 bases removed from V and 1 base from J, the gap between germline ends came to 6 bases. The CDR3 totals 13 residues. The data stem from a study of T cell changes during pregnancy in multiple sclerosis. The genes are TRBV30 and TRBJ1-1, with D unclear. The sample here was peripheral blood, taken in the third trimester of pregnancy. This TCR was recovered from a female donor with multiple sclerosis, enrolled in a pregnancy study. The CDR3 reads CAWSVLSNTEAFF. The CDR3, as DNA: TGTGCCTGGAGTGTATTATCGAACACTGAAGCTTTCTTT.